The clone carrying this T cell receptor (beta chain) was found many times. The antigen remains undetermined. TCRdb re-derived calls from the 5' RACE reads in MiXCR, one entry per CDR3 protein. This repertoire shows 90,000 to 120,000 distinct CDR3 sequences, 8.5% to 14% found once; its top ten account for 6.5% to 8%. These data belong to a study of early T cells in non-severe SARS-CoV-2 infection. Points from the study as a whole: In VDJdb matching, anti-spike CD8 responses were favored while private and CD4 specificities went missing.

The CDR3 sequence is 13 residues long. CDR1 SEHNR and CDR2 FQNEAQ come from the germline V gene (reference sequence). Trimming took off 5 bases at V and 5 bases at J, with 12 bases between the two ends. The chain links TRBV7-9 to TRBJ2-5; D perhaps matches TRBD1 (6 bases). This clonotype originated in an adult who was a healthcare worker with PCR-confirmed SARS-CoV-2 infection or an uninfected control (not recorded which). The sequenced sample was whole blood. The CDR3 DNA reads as TGTGCCAGCAGCCCCAATCAGGGGGAGACCCAGTACTTC. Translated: CASSPNQGETQYF.